The source of this T cell receptor (beta chain) is a study of T cell responses to AZD1222 COVID-19 vaccine. Study outcomes and limitations: Repertoire sampling was restricted to post-peak T cell response timepoints.

Sequencing was performed with immunoSEQ multiplex PCR; in TCRdb, only in-frame clones are kept and a portion is missing. The sample includes more than 100,000 clones, around 86% of them seen just once. Germline CDR1 is GTSNPN and CDR2 is SVGIG (reference sequence). The CDR3 extends over 15 amino acids. V dropped 2 bases and J dropped 4; count of bases not matched to a gene: 6. About this clone: What it binds is not known.

The sequence derives from an adult in good health. Here the sequenced sample was peripheral blood, taken on day 0 of AZD1222 vaccination. V is TRBV30 and J is TRBJ1-5, with 9 bases identical to TRBD1. The CDR3 protein is CAWSRGQGDNQPQHF. The CDR3 DNA is TGTGCCTGGAGTAGGGGACAGGGCGATAATCAGCCCCAGCATTTT.